This T cell receptor (beta chain) is drawn from a study of regulatory T cells in long-lasting Graves disease. With iRepertoire HTBI primers and Arm-PCR of CDR3 regions, TCR beta libraries were built. From the multiplex PCR reads, TCRdb called clonotypes with MiXCR, one entry per CDR3 protein. The repertoire holds roughly 510,000 distinct CDR3 sequences, roughly 16% seen once, with around 11% in the top ten. Specified time point: newly diagnosed GD, antithyroid drugs for less than 3 months. Extracted PBMC RNA gave rise to the TCR library. The CDR3 loop spans 15 amino acids. V lost 1 base, J lost 3 bases, and 10 bases lay in between. The V gene's germline CDR1 is SGHDN and CDR2 FVKESK. This clonotype showed up many times. This sample was shared with a second study, whose subject was T cells in Graves' hyperthyroidism and ophthalmopathy.

This clonotype originated in a man aged 18 to 29 with Graves disease. The gene calls are TRBV14 and TRBJ2-1; D gene unclear. The input for sequencing was peripheral blood mononuclear cells (PBMCs), taken at new diagnosis, from a patient treated with antithyroid drugs. The chain's CDR3 is CASSQGVALYNEQFF. In DNA, the CDR3 is TGTGCCAGCAGCCAAGGTGTGGCACTCTACAATGAGCAGTTCTTC.